Listed below are T cell receptor beta chains from one sample, sequenced in a study of cytomegalovirus exposure and HLA in healthy donors. Method: immunoSEQ multiplex PCR; TCRdb's copy keeps in-frame clones and lacks some. Altogether about 110,000 clones are present, approximately 83% being singletons, with the ten largest covering 6.1%. Sequenced material: PBMCs. The receptors were sampled from a man younger than 35 in good health and CMV-seronegative. Both conserved end residues are trimmed from each CDR3. Fields, in order: J gene, V gene, CDR3 protein.

j_call: TRBJ1-2; v_call: TRBV5-1; cdr3_aa: ASSSGGHGYT
j_call: TRBJ1-1; v_call: TRBV5-4; cdr3_aa: ASSPRVGMGGGTEAF
j_call: TRBJ1-1; v_call: TRBV21-1; cdr3_aa: ASSKARTGGLGDTEAF
j_call: TRBJ1-4; v_call: TRBV6-5; cdr3_aa: ASSFRQSTNEKLF
j_call: TRBJ1-2; v_call: TRBV20-1; cdr3_aa: RGGDIQDYT
j_call: TRBJ2-7; v_call: TRBV11-1; cdr3_aa: ASSDRRLTYEQY
j_call: TRBJ1-1; v_call: TRBV7-9; cdr3_aa: ASSLWVSGTEAF
j_call: TRBJ2-3; v_call: TRBV27; cdr3_aa: ASQDWDMDTQY
j_call: TRBJ2-2; v_call: TRBV5-1; cdr3_aa: ASSLPQGGTGELF
j_call: TRBJ1-2; v_call: TRBV7-9; cdr3_aa: SSSSQGWGYT
j_call: TRBJ2-7; v_call: TRBV7-9; cdr3_aa: ASRETGIDYEQY
j_call: TRBJ2-1; v_call: TRBV7-9; cdr3_aa: ASSLGTSGVGNEQF
j_call: TRBJ2-7; v_call: TRBV25-1; cdr3_aa: ASSGTGPRGSYEQY
j_call: TRBJ2-1; v_call: TRBV11-3; cdr3_aa: ASSLQTAYNEQF
j_call: TRBJ2-1; v_call: TRBV19; cdr3_aa: ASSIGTSGHNEQF
j_call: TRBJ2-1; v_call: TRBV5-1; cdr3_aa: ASSLAGTSGRYEQF
j_call: TRBJ1-1; v_call: TRBV19; cdr3_aa: ASGPTEAF
j_call: TRBJ2-7; v_call: TRBV19; cdr3_aa: ASSTIAGGSYEQY
j_call: TRBJ1-4; v_call: TRBV19; cdr3_aa: ASRTLEANEKLF
j_call: TRBJ2-3; v_call: TRBV10-2; cdr3_aa: ASEFGLAGKEGSDTQY
j_call: TRBJ2-5; v_call: TRBV4-1; cdr3_aa: ASSQDGGRAVETQY
j_call: TRBJ2-7; v_call: TRBV28; cdr3_aa: ASSREGQGGYEQY
j_call: TRBJ1-1; v_call: TRBV9; cdr3_aa: ASSVGGLSWTEAF